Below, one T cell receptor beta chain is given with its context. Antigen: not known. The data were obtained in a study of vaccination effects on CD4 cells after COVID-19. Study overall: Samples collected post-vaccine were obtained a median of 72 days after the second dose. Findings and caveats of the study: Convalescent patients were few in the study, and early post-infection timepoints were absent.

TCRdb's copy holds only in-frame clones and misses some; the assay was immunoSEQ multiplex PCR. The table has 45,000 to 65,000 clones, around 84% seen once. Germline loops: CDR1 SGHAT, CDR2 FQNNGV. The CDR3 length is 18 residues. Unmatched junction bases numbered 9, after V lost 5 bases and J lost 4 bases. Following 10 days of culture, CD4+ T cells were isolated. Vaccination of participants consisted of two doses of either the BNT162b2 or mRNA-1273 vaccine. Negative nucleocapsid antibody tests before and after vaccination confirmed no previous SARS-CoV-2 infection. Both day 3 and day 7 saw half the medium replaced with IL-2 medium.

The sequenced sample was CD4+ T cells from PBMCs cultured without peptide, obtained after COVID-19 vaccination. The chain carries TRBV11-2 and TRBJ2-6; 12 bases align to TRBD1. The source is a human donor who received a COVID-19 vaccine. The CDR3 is CASSPGTGGAGGANVLTF. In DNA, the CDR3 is TGTGCCAGCAGCCCCGGGACAGGGGGCGCAGGAGGGGCCAACGTCCTGACTTTC.